This T cell receptor (beta chain) was sequenced for a study of cytomegalovirus exposure and HLA in healthy donors. PCR was performed using 60 Vbeta and 13 Jbeta primers. The repertoire was sequenced with immunoSEQ multiplex PCR; TCRdb's copy has only in-frame clones and lacks some. Of some 80,000 clones listed, 78% are singletons. This CDR3 spans 15 amino acids. Germline V gene sequence: CDR1 LNHNV, CDR2 YYDKDF (reference sequence). V was clipped by 5 bases and J by 0 bases, with 11 bases between them. The clonotype comes from a man between 18 and 35 years old in good health and CMV-seropositive. The V and J genes are TRBV15 and TRBJ1-3, with D unclear. Sequenced material: PBMCs. CDR3 DNA: TGTGCCACCAGCTTCCGAGCCTTCTCTGGAAACACCATATATTTT. Encoded protein: CATSFRAFSGNTIYF. Full variable domain (missing parts from reference TRBV15 and TRBJ1-3): DAMVIQNPRYQVTQFGKPVTLSCSQTLNHNVMYWYQQKSSQAPKLLFHYYDKDFNNEADTPDNFQSRRPNTSFCFLDIRSPGLGDTAMYLCATSFRAFSGNTIYFGEGSWLTVV.